This passage covers 32 T cell receptor beta chains from one sample sequenced in a study of tumor-infiltrating lymphocytes in primary liver carcinoma. Unsorted whole blood supplied the RNA, and germline DNA was extracted too. Starting material of about 0.45 ug total RNA yielded TCR beta cDNA via a constant-region primer. The TCR beta library was amplified through three nested multiplex PCR rounds in a modified ARM-PCR procedure. Two initial PCR rounds of about 11 cycles each paired TRBV1-TRBV30 forward primers with a C-beta reverse primer. A single record per CDR3 protein comes from TCRdb applying MiXCR to the multiplex PCR reads. The data show about 330,000 distinct CDR3 sequences, about 65% seen once. What was sequenced was peripheral blood. These receptors all stem from a man aged 35 to 55 with primary liver carcinoma and hepatitis B virus infection.

Comments on this clonotype: Germline is not matched at one junction end, which may reflect a read error. The chain couples TRBV11-2 to TRBJ2-5; D call uncertain. Germline CDR1 is SGHAT and CDR2 is FQNNGV. The CDR3 has 14 amino acids. The CDR3 here is CATSFYLLGEAQYF. CDR3 nucleotides: TGTGCCACCAGCTTTTATTTGCTAGGAGAGGCCCAGTACTTC.

The chain links TRBV5-6 to TRBJ2-1, with D perhaps assigned TRBD1 or TRBD2 (6 bases each). Germline V gene sequence: CDR1 SGHDT, CDR2 YYEEEE. CDR3 size: 14 residues. With 5 bases removed from V and 5 bases from J, the gap between germline ends came to 14 bases. The CDR3 reads CASRLARGNNEQFF. The DNA for the CDR3 is TGTGCCAGCAGGCTAGCGAGGGGGAACAATGAGCAGTTCTTC.

This clonotype was recorded once. One end of the junction varies from germline; a read error may be responsible. The chain links TRBV11-2 to TRBJ1-6, with unresolved D. Looked up from germline, CDR1 is SGHAT and CDR2 is FQNNGV. The length of the CDR3 is 16 residues. CDR3 loop: CASSFTRGNYNSPPHF. The CDR3 DNA is TGTGCCAGCAGCTTCACCAGAGGGAACTATAATTCACCCCCCCACTTT.

This clonotype has at least ten counts. The chain joins TRBV6-6 to TRBJ2-7, with D hard to call. There are 15 residues in the CDR3. The V gene lost 0 bases and the J gene lost 1 base, with 10 bases spanning the gap. Germline V gene lookup returns CDR1 MNHNY and CDR2 SVGAGI (reference sequence). The CDR3, as DNA: TGTGCCAGCAGTTACTCAACAGCCGCTTCCTACGAGCAGTACTTC. Amino acids: CASSYSTAASYEQYF.

About this clonotype itself: One junction end disagrees with the germline gene, perhaps due to a read error. CDR3 DNA sequence: TGTGCCAGCAACCCATTCATGGGCTCCTACTATGAGCAGTTCTTC. It yields the protein CASNPFMGSYYEQFF. The chain uses TRBV7-9 and TRBJ2-1; D is undetermined. Germline CDR1 reads SEHNR; CDR2 reads FQNEAQ (reference sequence). The CDR3 runs 15 residues.

Only a few counts were recorded for this clonotype. The chain couples TRBV6-6 to TRBJ1-2; tentative D call: TRBD1 (6 bases). The germline V gene has CDR1 MNHNY and CDR2 SVGAGI (reference sequence). V shed 6 bases and J shed 4 bases, with 15 bases lying between them. The CDR3 consists of 14 residues. The CDR3 sequence: CASRPTGRGYGYTF. Written as DNA, the CDR3 is TGTGCCAGCAGACCGACAGGCCGGGGCTATGGCTACACCTTC.

A remark on this clonotype: This may come from a read error, since a much larger clone is one base off. This chain joins TRBV4-3 and TRBJ2-1, with TRBD2 matching over 11 bases. The CDR3 contains 17 residues. CDR1 LGHNA and CDR2 YSLEER come from the germline V gene. For the CDR3, the DNA is TGCGCCAGCGGCCAGACCCTAGCGGGGGGTTCCTACAATGAGCAGTTCTTC. The encoded protein is CASGQTLAGGSYNEQFF.

The chain joins TRBV7-9 to TRBJ2-2; 7 bases are shared with TRBD1. Trimming cost V 5 bases and J 9 bases; bases outside gene matches: 6. The CDR3 is 13 residues long. Germline V gene lookup returns CDR1 SEHNR and CDR2 FQNEAQ (reference sequence). The CDR3 loop is CASSPGGTWELFF. The DNA of the CDR3 is TGTGCCAGCAGCCCAGGGGGAACCTGGGAGCTGTTTTTT.

On this clonotype: Given a much more abundant clone one base away, this may be a read error. The genes are TRBV5-1 and TRBJ2-2; D might be TRBD2 (6 bases). The CDR3 covers 15 residues. The germline V and J ends were trimmed by 5 bases and 1 base, with 12 bases remaining between them. The germline gives CDR1 SGHRS, CDR2 YFSETQ. The CDR3 bases are TGCGCCAGCAGGAGATCTAGCGAGAACACCGGGGAGCTGTTTTTT. It yields the protein CASRRSSENTGELFF.

On this clonotype itself: No conserved phenylalanine or tryptophan is present at the end of the CDR3, so a read error is the likely explanation. The CDR3 bases are TGCAGTGTTGAAGAAACCGAATACAATGAGCAGTTCATC. It is translated as CSVEETEYNEQFI. The V gene is TRBV29-1, the J gene TRBJ2-1; D ambiguous. This CDR3 region has 13 residues. The germline V gene encodes CDR1 SQVTM and CDR2 ANQGSEA.

With respect to this clonotype: Being one base from a much bigger clone, this may be a read error. This chain uses TRBV29-1 with TRBJ2-7; 7 nucleotides align to TRBD1. This CDR3 is built from 14 residues. The V gene's germline CDR1 is SQVTM and CDR2 ANQGSEA. The ends lost 3 bases at V and 5 bases at J; junction bases unmatched: 10. CDR3 amino acids: CSVEVVGTEDEQYF. CDR3 in DNA: TGCAGCGTTGAGGTTGTAGGGACAGAGGACGAGCAGTACTTC.

The table lists this clonotype with many counts. The chain links TRBV12-3 or TRBV12-4 to TRBJ2-1; D remains unclear. The V end lost 5 bases, the J end lost 2 bases, and 10 bases lay between the germline ends. The CDR3 contains 14 residues. CDR3 bases: TGTGCCAGCAGTCACCGGGTCGCCTACAATGAGCAGTTCTTC. Translated: CASSHRVAYNEQFF.

The CDR3 sequence is CSVIWENYGYTF. CDR3 sequence (DNA): TGCAGCGTTATCTGGGAAAACTATGGCTACACCTTC. The rearrangement links TRBV29-1 to TRBJ1-2; D is unclear. Germline values: CDR1 SQVTM, CDR2 ANQGSEA. CDR3 length: 12 residues. Trimming pared 5 bases from V and 2 bases from J, leaving 9 bases between. Full variable domain (remainder filled in from reference TRBV29-1 and TRBJ1-2): SAVISQKPSRDICQRGTSLTIQCQVDSQVTMMFWYRQQPGQSLTLIATANQGSEATYESGFVIDKFPISRPNLTFSTLTVSNMSPEDSSIYLCSVIWENYGYTFGSGTRLTVV.

This clonotype was seen many times. V is TRBV6-1 and J is TRBJ2-1; tentative D call: TRBD1 (5 bases). The germline gives CDR1 MNHNS, CDR2 SASEGT. The CDR3 runs 10 residues. Trimming took off 8 bases at V and 8 bases at J, with 7 bases between the two ends. The CDR3 DNA reads TGTGCCAGCGGGGCGGATGAGCAGTTCTTC. It translates to CASGADEQFF.

This clonotype was counted at least ten times. J is TRBJ2-7 and V is TRBV6-5, with 7 bases that match TRBD1. Germline V gene lookup returns CDR1 MNHEY and CDR2 SVGAGI. The CDR3 contains 16 residues. The trim removed 5 bases at V and 0 bases at J, leaving 10 bases unmatched. CDR3 protein: CASSHPSGTVSYEQYF. The CDR3 region has the DNA TGTGCCAGCAGTCATCCTTCCGGGACAGTCTCCTACGAGCAGTACTTC.

With regard to this clonotype: This may be a read error, as it is one base from a much larger clone. J is TRBJ2-5 and V is TRBV6-2 or TRBV6-3, with 9 bases fitting TRBD1. Germline CDR1 and CDR2: MNHEY and SVGEGT. The CDR3 totals 15 residues. The J segment lost 6 bases and the V segment lost 6 bases, leaving 11 bases of the junction unmatched. The CDR3 nucleotides are TGTGCCAGCAGACTTCGGACAGGGGCCGGAAAGACCCAGTACTTC. It yields the protein CASRLRTGAGKTQYF.

As regards this clonotype: A read error is possible here, since a much larger clone lies one base away. J is TRBJ2-7 and V is TRBV7-8; 8 positions match TRBD2. Germline V lookup: CDR1 SGHVS, CDR2 FQNEAQ. The CDR3 length is 12 residues. The chain's CDR3 is CAGSVTSDEQYF. Written as DNA, the CDR3 is TGTGCCGGCAGCGTGACTAGCGACGAGCAGTACTTC.

A remark on this clonotype: This could be a read error, since a much larger clone is one nucleotide away. The V gene is TRBV12-3 or TRBV12-4, the J gene TRBJ1-1; D might be TRBD1 (6 bases). The CDR3 length is 14 residues. With 8 bases removed from V and 4 bases from J, the gap between germline ends came to 17 bases. CDR3 DNA: TGTGCCAGCTTCCGCGGACAGAGTGGCACTGAAGCTTTCTTT. This sequence encodes CASFRGQSGTEAFF.

In the case of this clonotype: This may stem from a read error, because a much larger clone lies one nucleotide away. The J gene is TRBJ2-2, the V gene TRBV6-6; tentatively, D is TRBD2 (6 bases). Germline lookup yields CDR1 MNHNY and CDR2 SVGAGI (reference sequence). CDR3 length equals 15 residues. The CDR3 nucleotides read TGTGCCAGCAGTTACGACGGAGGGAACAGCCGGGATCTGTTTTTT. Its translation is CASSYDGGNSRDLFF.

About this clonotype itself: Possible read error: a much larger clone is one base away. This chain joins TRBV6-1 and TRBJ2-1; tentative D call: TRBD2 (6 bases). V was cut by 11 bases and J by 7 bases, with 24 bases left in between. Per germline, CDR1 MNHNS and CDR2 SASEGT. The CDR3 length is 15 residues. In DNA form, the CDR3 reads TGTGCCGCGAAAGGGGACTTCCCCCTGACGAATGAGCAGTTCTTC. This translates into CAAKGDFPLTNEQFF.

Regarding this clonotype: The CDR3 does not close with the conserved phenylalanine or tryptophan, likely indicating a read error. The CDR3 DNA sequence: TGTGCCAGCAGCTCAACTAGGGGGATTTTAAATGTGCAGTTCTCC. Amino acid sequence: CASSSTRGILNVQFS. The J gene is TRBJ2-1, the V gene TRBV11-2; possible D gene TRBD1, 6 bases. The CDR3 covers 15 residues. Germline V gene data show CDR1 as SGHAT and CDR2 as FQNNGV.

CDR3 nucleotide sequence: TGCGCCAGCGTCGCAAGCGGGGGGAACACCGGGGAGCTGTTTTTT. It specifies CASVASGGNTGELFF. V is TRBV5-1 and J is TRBJ2-2, with 8 bases matching TRBD2. Germline V CDR1 and CDR2: SGHRS, YFSETQ. CDR3 length equals 15 residues. J lost 1 base, V lost 7 bases, and 6 bases had no gene match.

V gene TRBV6-5 combines with J gene TRBJ1-5; D possibly corresponds to TRBD1 (5 bases). The germline V and J ends were trimmed by 8 bases and 4 bases, with 21 bases remaining between them. This CDR3 has 16 residues. Per germline, CDR1 MNHEY and CDR2 SVGAGI. The CDR3 DNA sequence: TGTGCCAGCTCCGCGGAGGGATTTAGGGGAAATCAGCCCCAGCATTTT. Translated, it gives CASSAEGFRGNQPQHF.

Regarding this clonotype: A much larger clonotype is one base distant, so this may be a read error. The V call is TRBV6-2 or TRBV6-3, the J call TRBJ1-1; tentatively, D is TRBD1 (5 bases). The CDR3 is made up of 15 amino acids. The germline gives CDR1 MNHEY, CDR2 SVGEGT. The CDR3 DNA sequence: TGTGCCAGCGGGCCCCACAGGCTCATGAACACTAAAGCTTTCTTT. It is translated as CASGPHRLMNTKAFF.

As to this clonotype: A much larger clone lies one base from this, so it may be a read error. The CDR3 DNA reads as TGTGCCAGCAGTAACCTGGACACCAGCTCCTACAATGAGCAGTTCTTC. The encoded protein is CASSNLDTSSYNEQFF. The chain has TRBV6-5 and TRBJ2-1; tentatively, D is TRBD1 (5 bases). Germline assignment: CDR1 MNHEY and CDR2 SVGAGI. V lost 5 bases and J 0 bases, leaving 14 bases between the germline ends. The CDR3 consists of 16 residues.

This clonotype appeared once. At one end, the junction sequence differs from germline, possibly due to a read error. V is TRBV11-1 and J is TRBJ2-1; 7 bases match TRBD2. The CDR3 is 15 amino acids. CDR1 is SGHAT, CDR2 FQDESV, per germline (reference sequence). In DNA form, the CDR3 reads TGTGCCAGCAGCCGACGGGGAGGGCCATACAATGAGCAACTCTTC. Amino acid sequence: CASSRRGGPYNEQLF.

As to this clonotype: An end of the junction differs from the germline gene, which may be a read error. The rearrangement joins TRBV6-6 to TRBJ1-3, with D perhaps matching TRBD1 (5 bases). Germline CDR1 is MNHNY and CDR2 is SVGAGI (reference sequence). This CDR3 has 17 residues. The CDR3 loop is CASSYSLRGSSGTTIYF. The CDR3 region has the DNA TGTGCCAGCAGTTACTCCTTGCGGGGGAGCTCTGGAACCACCATATATTTT.

As concerns this clonotype: A read error may produce the germline difference seen at one junction end. This sequence joins TRBV5-1 and TRBJ2-7; 7 bases line up with TRBD2. Germline CDR1 SGHRS, CDR2 YFSETQ. The CDR3 totals 16 residues. CDR3: CASSGGDSSASYEQYF. As DNA, the CDR3 is TGCGCCAGCAGCGGGGGGGACTCCTCCGCCTCCTATGAGCAGTACTTC.

This clonotype was recorded many times. This rearrangement joins TRBV6-2 or TRBV6-3 to TRBJ1-2; no firm D call. Germline CDR1 MNHEY, CDR2 SVGEGT. This CDR3 comprises 14 residues. V lost 5 bases, J lost 2 bases, and 12 bases lay in between. The CDR3: CASSPTSDNYGYTF. The CDR3 DNA reads TGTGCCAGCAGTCCAACCAGCGACAACTATGGCTACACCTTC.

Turning to this clonotype: A much larger clone differs from this one at a single base, so this may be a read error. The V and J genes are TRBV6-2 or TRBV6-3 and TRBJ2-5; 7 bases line up with TRBD1. Germline loops: CDR1 MNHEY, CDR2 SVGEGT. V was pared by 2 bases and J by 5 bases, with 14 bases of the junction left unmatched. The CDR3 runs 17 residues. CDR3 DNA: TGTGCCAGCAGTTACCAAGGGGTGACAGGGAACCGGGAGACCCAGTACTTC. Encoded protein: CASSYQGVTGNRETQYF.

J is TRBJ2-3 and V is TRBV14; TRBD1 matches 7 bases. This CDR3 is built from 17 residues. The germline gives CDR1 SGHDN, CDR2 FVKESK. J lost 1 base, V lost 0 bases, and 7 bases had no gene match. This CDR3 is CASSQESQGWGTDTQYF. Here the CDR3 DNA reads TGTGCCAGCAGCCAAGAGTCACAGGGGTGGGGCACAGATACGCAGTATTTT.

The chain couples TRBV5-6 to TRBJ2-1; D may be TRBD2 (6 bases). Germline V gene data show CDR1 as SGHDT and CDR2 as YYEEEE. The V end lost 0 bases, the J end lost 6 bases, and 16 bases lay between the germline ends. CDR3 length: 16 amino acids. The CDR3 here is CASSLVGGTGLNEQFF. CDR3 sequence (DNA): TGTGCCAGCAGCTTGGTGGGTGGGACTGGCCTCAATGAGCAGTTCTTC.